This T cell receptor beta chain was recovered during a study of cytomegalovirus exposure and HLA in healthy donors. PCR involved 60 Vbeta and 13 Jbeta primers. Repertoires were generated with immunoSEQ multiplex PCR, while TCRdb's copy carries only in-frame clones and drops some. Here the sample spans around 94,000 clones, roughly four fifths being singletons. V dropped 2 bases and J dropped 5 bases, with 19 bases sitting between them. CDR3 length equals 16 residues. The germline CDR1 and CDR2 sequences are SGHRS and YFSETQ. The sequencing sample was made of PBMCs. The chain is built from TRBV5-1 and TRBJ1-2, with D possibly TRBD1 on 5 matching bases. This TCR was sampled from a woman in her thirties or forties in good health and CMV-seropositive. The CDR3 reads CASSFLVGTPGYGYTF. The CDR3 DNA follows: TGCGCCAGCAGCTTCTTAGTTGGGACTCCCGGGTATGGCTACACCTTC.